The present TCR beta chain was sequenced within a study of identical twins (dated by TCRdb to the mid-2010s). Turning to the overall study: To test whether fetal clonotypes persist, the study used deep sequencing on TCR alpha and beta repertoires from monozygotic twins, unrelated adults of various ages, and cord blood. To rule out contamination, the twin experiments were replicated at different times with different library preparation protocols. Broad study findings and their caveats: Excess twin sharing in beta out-of-frame sequences was weaker because fewer shared sequences lowered the signal-to-noise ratio. Abundant cord blood beta clonotypes had fewer insertions, young adult naive repertoires showed a similar but weaker trend, and memory repertoires showed no such trend. Recombination models systematically underestimated out-of-frame TCR alpha sharing in monozygotic twins but agreed with sharing between unrelated individuals. Conclusions relied on cross-sectional statistical analysis, since the same donors could not be followed over many years. Zero-insertion analyses could be partly confounded by invariant T cells such as MAIT and iNKT, though diverse VJ usage argued against such confounding for most clonotypes. Out-of-frame TCR alpha sequences shared between twins showed an excess of low generation-probability sequences compared with coincidental sharing between unrelated individuals.

Every donor in the study was a healthy Caucasian. The twin cohort consisted of three pairs of female monozygotic twins, all aged roughly 18 to 29 years. Peripheral blood mononuclear cells were used as the source from which RNA for TCR libraries was isolated. About this clonotype itself: This receptor's antigen is unknown. No base-level quality is on record; no much larger clone is a single base apart.

The germline V gene (reference sequence) supplies CDR1 GTSNPN and CDR2 SVGIG. The CDR3 holds 12 amino acids from the cysteine to the phenylalanine. The entry retains the CDR3 DNA only, 36 bases that are in frame from base 1. The V end loses 3 bases and the J end loses 0 bases, and a stretch of 6 bases separates them. Libraries were constructed by 5' RACE. Sequencing took place on an Illumina HiSeq 2000. A universal primer binding site was introduced by template switching, and a unique molecular identifier was present in the final cDNA, enabling accurate counting of TCR cDNA molecules. Specific primers in the conserved constant-segment region were used to synthesize first-strand cDNA for TCR alpha and beta chains. To control for contamination, every cDNA library carried two barcodes: a SMART-Mk sample barcode plus Illumina barcodes. TruSeq adapter sequences and Illumina sample barcodes were added in two successive PCR steps. TCR alpha and beta cDNA libraries were sequenced on the Illumina HiSeq platform with custom primers. From the authors' description of their analysis: MiGEC was used to process raw reads and extract unique molecular identifiers, and MiXCR was used to find CDR3 positions. Recombination models were inferred per individual with the repgenHMM and IGoR tools using an EM algorithm. Shared clonotype analysis was performed with the tcR package in R, normalizing sharing by the product of cloneset sizes. To study raw recombination without the effects of thymic and clonal selection, out-of-frame nonproductive sequences were analyzed. The public reads were reanalyzed by TCRdb: fastp trimming at Q25, MiXCR alignment, in-frame beta chains only. Here each entry gathers all rows of one CDR3 protein and keeps the most common genes and DNA. V and J calls and clone size were set by TCRdb, not the authors. The sample table records about 720,000 distinct CDR3 sequences; around 8.6% of these occur just once. 0.8% to 1% of the sample is taken by the ten largest.

The sample also formed part of further work on yellow fever vaccine responses in identical twins. The second publication reports: The authors reported that the T cell response to vaccination in identical twins appeared partly convergent and partly personalized. Focusing on identical twins, the study followed the T cell clones that responded to the vaccine, and did so with precision.

The sequencing input was PBMCs. The rearrangement combines TRBV30 with TRBJ2-7; there is no confident call for the D gene. The clonotype comes from a woman aged 18 to 35 in good health. The CDR3 region: CAWRGYSYEQYF. The nucleotide sequence reads as follows: TGTGCCTGGAGGGGATACTCCTACGAGCAGTACTTC.